These 10 T cell receptor beta chains originate from one sample sequenced in a study of blood T cell repertoires in COVID-19. Libraries were prepared by immunoSEQ multiplex PCR; TCRdb keeps only in-frame clonotypes and omits some of them. The repertoire holds around 220,000 clones, with roughly 80% as singletons. Input material: peripheral blood. Receptor source: a woman older than 75 with COVID-19, enrolled during active disease.

In this sample, this clone turned up once. V is TRBV11-2 and J is TRBJ1-1; D is ambiguous. Germline CDR1 reads SGHAT; CDR2 reads FQNNGV. V was pared by 0 bases and J by 4 bases, with 12 bases between. The CDR3 spans 15 residues. The CDR3 protein is CASSLDRGTSTEAFF. The CDR3 DNA reads TGTGCCAGCAGCTTAGATCGGGGTACAAGCACTGAAGCTTTCTTT.

The V call is TRBV19, the J call TRBJ1-4; 10 bases map to TRBD1. CDR1 is LNHDA, CDR2 SQIVND, per germline (reference sequence). This CDR3 has 16 residues. V lost 8 bases to trimming and J lost 9 bases; unmatched junction nucleotides: 15. The CDR3 loop reads CASSHRPWDRGKKLFF. Written as DNA, the CDR3 is TGTGCCAGTTCCCATCGGCCGTGGGACAGGGGAAAAAAACTGTTTTTT.

The gene calls are TRBV27 and TRBJ2-7, with TRBD1 identical over 9 bases. V lost 9 bases and J lost 6; bases outside the gene matches: 9. Looked up from germline, CDR1 is MNHEY and CDR2 is SMNVEV (reference sequence). CDR3 size: 13 residues. Here the CDR3 reads CASTRGQGREQYF. CDR3 in DNA: TGTGCCAGTACCCGTGGACAGGGGCGCGAGCAGTACTTC.

The chain recombines TRBV6-1 with TRBJ2-4, with D maybe TRBD1 (5 bases). The CDR3 has 17 residues. The V and J ends lost 0 bases and 0 bases respectively, with 12 bases between them. CDR1 and CDR2 from the germline V gene are MNHNS and SASEGT. In nucleotides, the CDR3 is TGTGCCAGCAGTGAAGCGGTAGGGGTAGTAGCCAAAAACATTCAGTACTTC. Translated: CASSEAVGVVAKNIQYF.

V gene TRBV6-1 combines with J gene TRBJ2-7, with TRBD2 matching over 11 bases. The CDR3 has 13 residues. V trimming: 10 bases; J trimming: 2 bases; junction bases outside the gene matches: 4. From germline, CDR1 is MNHNS and CDR2 SASEGT. Written as DNA, the CDR3 is TGTGCCACCACTAGCGGGAGTCCCTACGAGCAGTACTTC. Translated, it gives CATTSGSPYEQYF.

In its sample, this clone was seen once. The chain has TRBV6-6 and TRBJ1-5; no clear D. CDR3 length equals 15 residues. Trimming stripped 5 bases from V and 0 bases from J, with 11 bases between. Germline V gives CDR1 MNHNY, CDR2 SVGAGI (reference sequence). CDR3 amino acids: CASSQGLISNQPQHF. CDR3 nucleotides: TGTGCCAGCAGTCAAGGACTGATTAGCAATCAGCCCCAGCATTTT.

The chain is built from TRBV6-5 and TRBJ1-2; D may be TRBD1 (5 bases). Trimming took off 6 bases at V and 1 base at J, with 9 bases between the two ends. The CDR3 spans 13 residues. Germline CDR1 and CDR2: MNHEY and SVGAGI. The CDR3 is CASRTQVNYGYTF. CDR3 bases: TGTGCCAGCAGAACACAGGTTAACTATGGCTACACCTTC.

V and J are TRBV5-1 and TRBJ2-7; D is uncertain. Germline V CDR1 and CDR2: SGHRS, YFSETQ. This CDR3 has 15 amino acids. V lost 0 bases, J lost 2 bases, and 12 bases lay in between. DNA for the CDR3: TGCGCCAGCAGCTTGGGTACAGCAATGACCTACGAGCAGTACTTC. This sequence encodes CASSLGTAMTYEQYF.

This CDR3 is CASSEQVEAFF. DNA for the CDR3: TGTGCCAGCAGTGAGCAGGTCGAGGCTTTCTTT. The rearrangement links TRBV2 to TRBJ1-1; D not certain. Germline CDR1 is SNHLY and CDR2 is FYNNEI. The length of the CDR3 is 11 residues. V gave up 3 bases and J gave up 11 bases, with 10 bases separating them.

V is TRBV19 and J is TRBJ1-3; possible D gene TRBD1, 5 bases. V was pared by 8 bases and J by 0 bases, with 8 bases between. CDR1 is LNHDA, CDR2 SQIVND, per germline (reference sequence). CDR3 length equals 13 residues. DNA of the CDR3: TGTGCCAGTGGTACAGGCTCTGGAAACACCATATATTTT. It is translated as CASGTGSGNTIYF.